The T cell receptor (beta chain) described here comes from a study of vaccination effects on CD4 cells after COVID-19. Overall study context: Post-vaccine sampling occurred a median 72 days after the second dose.

A word on this clone: Its cognate antigen is unknown.

Ahead of sequencing, the ViraFEST assay grew antigen-specific CD4+ T cells using viral peptide pools. Having been cultured for under twelve days, the cells underwent CD4+ T cell isolation. Each participant was given two doses of one vaccine (BNT162b2 or mRNA-1273). Having tested negative for nucleocapsid antibodies, the vaccine recipients showed no prior SARS-CoV-2 infection. PBMC cultures contained approximately 1.8 million cells per well, 9 to 10 IU/ml IL-2 and around 9.3 ug/ml peptides. Germline CDR1 reads SNHLY; CDR2 reads FYNNEI. The CDR3 is made up of 14 amino acids. The germline V and J ends were trimmed by 4 bases and 7 bases, with 13 bases remaining between them. Using immunoSEQ multiplex PCR, the repertoire was profiled, and TCRdb retains in-frame clones only, with some absent. The table records under 80,000 clones, roughly 76% of them present only once.

This specimen consisted of CD4+ T cells from PBMCs cultured with HCoV-OC43 spike peptides, obtained after COVID-19 vaccination. The subset here: HCoV-OC43 spike overlapping peptide pool stimulation. The chain couples TRBV2 to TRBJ2-2, with D possibly matching TRBD1 (7 bases). The TCR originated in a human donor who received a COVID-19 vaccine. CDR3 sequence (DNA): TGTGCCAGCAGTGGGGCAGGGGGAGGCGGGGAGCTGTTTTTT. Translated, it gives CASSGAGGGGELFF.